A selection of T cell receptor beta chains follows, all from one sample in a study of blood T cell repertoires in COVID-19. TCRdb's copy holds only in-frame clones and misses some; the assay was immunoSEQ multiplex PCR. The sample yields more than 150,000 clones, about nine tenths seen once. The source material was peripheral blood. The receptors were sampled from a man in his forties with acute or convalescent COVID-19. The conserved cysteine and the conserved F or W are not part of the CDR3 here. Fields, in order: V gene, J gene, D gene, CDR3 protein. A D gene is named only where the DNA matches it firmly.

>TRBV6-5|TRBJ1-5|NA
ASRTASNQPQH
>TRBV11-1|TRBJ1-1|NA
ASLGPGDEAF
>TRBV10-3|TRBJ2-7|NA
AISEGTSEQY
>TRBV5-4|TRBJ1-4|NA
ASSYPGSTNEKLF
>TRBV28|TRBJ2-7|TRBD1
ASSSQRGQGLYEQY
>TRBV6-5|TRBJ1-5|TRBD1
ASWDRANQPQH
>TRBV15|TRBJ1-2|TRBD1
ATSVRDSYGYT
>TRBV9|TRBJ1-6|TRBD1
ASSVGQGHSPLH
>TRBV9|TRBJ2-2|TRBD2
ASSGGTSSITGELF
>TRBV19|TRBJ2-1|TRBD2
ASSIRQDFRRGDNEQF
>TRBV21-1|TRBJ1-2|NA
ASSAWDNTRYGYT
>TRBV24-1|TRBJ2-7|NA
ATSAGQSYEQY
>TRBV7-9|TRBJ2-2|NA
ASSLDGDWDTGELF
>TRBV7-2|TRBJ1-2|NA
ASSAKAGNYGYT
>TRBV12-3/TRBV12-4|TRBJ1-1|NA
ASSWGRALEAF
>TRBV2|TRBJ1-6|NA
AGNSDRGGSPLH
>TRBV5-1|TRBJ1-3|TRBD1
ASSLEPGQGNTIY
>TRBV5-1|TRBJ2-1|NA
ASSLGQLLEQF
>TRBV6-2/TRBV6-3|TRBJ2-5|NA
ASSSDLARDETQY
>TRBV7-2|TRBJ2-1|TRBD1
ASSPRRGPSSYNEQF
>TRBV6-5|TRBJ1-4|NA
ASSSKGEKLF
>TRBV6-1|TRBJ1-5|NA
ASSGVGGVQSNQPQH
>TRBV5-1|TRBJ2-1|NA
ASSLEGSYNEQF
>TRBV27|TRBJ1-1|TRBD1
ASIGLRGRKAF
>TRBV12-5|TRBJ1-6|TRBD1
ASGLQGVSPLH
>TRBV4-3|TRBJ2-3|TRBD1
ASSTGTGGWYTQY
>TRBV27|TRBJ2-3|TRBD2
ASAGGGYTDTQY
>TRBV5-1|TRBJ2-7|NA
ASSIQTDTYEQY
>TRBV7-9|TRBJ1-1|TRBD1
ASSSRQGTTEAF
>TRBV6-5|TRBJ1-3|TRBD1
ASSYTGGAGNTIY
>TRBV6-5|TRBJ1-2|NA
ASKTDFDGYT
>TRBV15|TRBJ2-1|TRBD1
ATSSQIPGQAYNEQF
>TRBV4-3|TRBJ1-1|NA
ASSPGRWGLTEAF
>TRBV4-1|TRBJ2-7|TRBD1
ASSTDRGDYEQY
>TRBV2|TRBJ1-3|NA
ASSFITGSGNTIY
>TRBV7-3|TRBJ2-1|NA
ASSPRGGSYNEQF
>TRBV5-6|TRBJ2-2|NA
ASSLAAANTGELF
>TRBV5-5|TRBJ2-1|NA
ASSLFYRERNEQF
>TRBV19|TRBJ1-1|TRBD1
ASTEGQMNTEAF
>TRBV5-1|TRBJ2-2|NA
ASRPTGNTGELF
>TRBV5-1|TRBJ1-4|TRBD1
ASSELQGSGEKLF
>TRBV2|TRBJ2-7|TRBD2
ASSGLAGGRYEQY
>TRBV5-4|TRBJ2-4|TRBD1
ASSLAGTAKWEDKNIQY
>TRBV24-1|TRBJ2-3|NA
ATSDSRGDTQY
>TRBV30|TRBJ1-4|NA
AWSRQWSLGEKLF
>TRBV6-4|TRBJ2-3|TRBD2
ASSGTSGGTDTQY
>TRBV6-4|TRBJ1-6|TRBD1
ASRETGYNSPLH
>TRBV5-6|TRBJ2-7|NA
ASSFRQVWINEQY
>TRBV4-2|TRBJ2-7|NA
ASSQDLQGPGYEQY
>TRBV28|TRBJ2-1|NA
ASSFVRGGSYNEQF
>TRBV6-5|TRBJ1-1|NA
ASSYGGEAF
>TRBV2|TRBJ1-4|NA
ASRGLTATNEKLF
>TRBV13|TRBJ1-3|TRBD1
ASSLIRGQGHTIY
>TRBV12-5|TRBJ2-7|TRBD1
ASGLASGTGVFEQY